The 9 T cell receptor beta chains listed next were all sequenced from one sample in a study of shared clonotypes between healthy human individuals (dated by TCRdb to 2020 to 2022). CD8 naive samples were CD45RO-negative cells positively selected for CCR7, giving a CD45RA+CCR7+ population that excluded TemRA cells. Libraries were made using the immunoSEQ multiplex PCR assay. The table was pulled from immuneACCESS by TCRdb, which kept in-frame rearrangements only. Such tables lose some clones; where checked, under half of the loss comes from unresolved V genes, and the rest has no known cause. The sample yields about 700,000 clones; about 90% were counted once. The top ten hold about 24% of the sample. Sequenced material: naive CD8+ T cells sorted from blood. The sample's cell subset or site label, in plain terms: CD45RA+CCR7+. Receptors were obtained from a man aged 30 to 39 in good health.

The chain employs TRBV9 and TRBJ1-1; a weak D match, TRBD1 (6 bases). The ends were cut back, 5 bases at V and 4 bases at J, with 12 bases in the middle. The germline CDR1 and CDR2 sequences are SGDLS and YYNGEE. The CDR3 contains 13 residues. CDR3 in amino acids: CASSTGFSTEAFF. CDR3 nucleotide sequence: TGTGCCAGCAGTACAGGGTTTAGCACTGAAGCTTTCTTT.

This clone was found a few times. The chain couples TRBV11-2 to TRBJ1-2; D is uncertain. The CDR3 is made up of 11 amino acids. Germline CDR1 and CDR2: SGHAT and FQNNGV. Trimming pared 1 base from V and 7 bases from J, leaving 4 bases between. The CDR3 nucleotides read TGTGCCAGCAGCTTAGGTGCTGGCTACACCTTC. This encodes CASSLGAGYTF. Drawing the rest from reference TRBV11-2 and TRBJ1-2, the complete variable domain is EAGVAQSPRYKIIEKRQSVAFWCNPISGHATLYWYQQILGQGPKLLIQFQNNGVVDDSQLPKDRFSAERLKGVDSTLKIQPAKLEDSAVYLCASSLGAGYTFGSGTRLTVV.

The V and J genes are TRBV5-5 and TRBJ1-6; 7 bases are a match to TRBD1. Germline lookup yields CDR1 SGHKS and CDR2 YYEKEE (reference sequence). This CDR3 contains 15 residues. Germline trimming cut 4 bases from V and 13 bases from J; bases unmatched to any gene: 14. The CDR3 reads CASSRDGQVPSPLHF. CDR3 in DNA: TGTGCCAGCAGCCGCGATGGACAGGTTCCGTCTCCCCTCCACTTT.

This rearrangement joins TRBV7-6 to TRBJ1-5, with D tentatively TRBD1 (5 bases). V lost 4 bases and J lost 1, with 5 bases in between. This CDR3 contains 13 residues. Germline lookup yields CDR1 SGHVS and CDR2 FNYEAQ. The CDR3 loop is CASSWDSNQPQHF. CDR3 coding DNA: TGTGCCAGCAGCTGGGACAGCAATCAGCCCCAGCATTTT.

The CDR3 nucleotides read TGCGCCAGCAGTGAAGGAAGCGGGGCATCCTACAATGAGCAGTTCTTC. Protein product: CASSEGSGASYNEQFF. V is TRBV10-1 and J is TRBJ2-1; 7 bases align to TRBD2. The germline gives CDR1 WNHNN, CDR2 SYGVQD (reference sequence). The V gene end was trimmed by 3 bases and the J gene end by 1 base; junction bases not matched to a gene: 6. This CDR3 is built from 16 residues.

The chain links TRBV18 to TRBJ2-5; perhaps TRBD1 as D (5 bases). V lost 3 bases and J 3 bases, leaving 8 bases between the germline ends. CDR3 length equals 13 residues. Germline lookup yields CDR1 KGHSH and CDR2 LQKENI. CDR3 DNA sequence: TGTGCCAGCTCACCGTTCAGGGAAGAGACCCAGTACTTC. Protein: CASSPFREETQYF.

The chain has TRBV14 and TRBJ2-7, with D unclear. The CDR3 is 14 residues long. The V gene lost 5 bases and the J gene lost 0 bases, with 11 bases spanning the gap. Germline assignment: CDR1 SGHDN and CDR2 FVKESK. This chain's CDR3 is CASSYRALSYEQYF. In DNA form, the CDR3 reads TGTGCCAGCAGCTACCGGGCCCTCTCCTACGAGCAGTACTTC. Variable domain in full (rest from reference TRBV14 and TRBJ2-7): EAGVTQFPSHSVIEKGQTVTLRCDPISGHDNLYWYRRVMGKEIKFLLHFVKESKQDESGMPNNRFLAERTGGTYSTLKVQPAELEDSGVYFCASSYRALSYEQYFGPGTRLTVT.

V usage is TRBV29-1 and J usage is TRBJ2-4, with 7 bases fitting TRBD2. V lost 4 bases and J lost 5; bases outside the gene matches: 5. The CDR3 spans 13 residues. CDR1 and CDR2 from the germline V gene are SQVTM and ANQGSEA. The CDR3 sequence is CSVAGGLENIQYF. In DNA form, the CDR3 reads TGCAGCGTTGCGGGGGGTCTGGAAAACATTCAGTACTTC.

V gene TRBV28 combines with J gene TRBJ2-1; D may be TRBD1 or TRBD2 (6 bases each). V lost 3 bases to trimming and J lost 4 bases, with 16 bases between them. Germline CDR1 is MDHEN and CDR2 is SYDVKM. The CDR3 totals 16 residues. CDR3 nucleotide sequence: TGTGCCAGCAGTTTTCGGGGGCGGCCTTCTTACAATGAGCAGTTCTTC. Its translation: CASSFRGRPSYNEQFF.